This TCR beta chain comes out of a study of T cells in Graves' hyperthyroidism and ophthalmopathy (dated by TCRdb to the late 2010s). In the study overall: Peripheral blood samples were taken at the time of initial diagnosis, prior to any treatment. A discovery cohort of about a hundred patients, about 40 with Graves' ophthalmopathy and about 60 with stable Graves' hyperthyroidism, was used to find distinguishing TCR V-J signatures. An independent validation cohort of under 20 hyperthyroidism patients and about 15 patients who later progressed to ophthalmopathy tested prospective prediction of ophthalmopathy. The roughly 91 discovery patients were randomly divided into training and test sets at a 7:3 ratio. Thyroid tissue and blood T-cell repertoires from six Graves' hyperthyroidism patients were also compared in the study. Once sampling was done, hyperthyroidism patients were given methimazole at a starting dose of 30 mg daily, whereas ophthalmopathy patients were given high-dose intravenous methylprednisolone. The paper reports TCR Vbeta CDR3 sequencing of approximately 140 peripheral blood samples: approximately 41 ophthalmopathy, roughly 74 hyperthyroidism and approximately 17 progressor patients.

Study-level results and caveats: Blood samples also contained most of the expanded thyroid clonotypes (frequency above 0.001), which suggests that blood repertoires may reflect thyroid immune responses. Sample size was not statistically predetermined, and investigators were not blinded to group allocation. A 13 V-J signature model separated ophthalmopathy from stable hyperthyroidism, with approximately 87% sensitivity and 81.08% specificity in cross-validation and 80%/75% in testing. In validation, the model predicted progression to ophthalmopathy with just under 71% sensitivity and 72% to 75% specificity, a median of about 6 months before onset.

Ophthalmopathy patients had moderately to severely active disease, Clinical Activity Score of at least 3, NOSPECS grade of at least 4, and duration under 3 months. Patients with uncontrolled infections, other autoimmune diseases, pregnancy or lactation were excluded. Clinical symptoms, serum thyroxine and TRAb, thyroid ultrasound, and orbital computed tomography formed the basis for the diagnoses. Ficoll-Paque density gradient centrifugation was used to isolate PBMCs from around 10 ml of fresh peripheral blood. Trizol reagent was used to extract total RNA, and RNA quality was then checked on an Agilent 2100 Bioanalyzer. Of note for this clonotype: The clone's antigen remains unknown. One base away there is no much larger clone; base qualities are not given.

The TCR beta CDR3 regions were amplified from the RNA transcripts. The TCR CDR3 was subjected to a first round of RT-PCR using the HTBI primer set and the Qiagen OneStep RT-PCR kit. Libraries were constructed in a second round of multiplex PCR, after which size selection and purification were carried out. Sequencing of the libraries was done on an Illumina HiSeq2000 using paired-end 100 bp reads. The authors' pipeline ran thus. SOAPnuke was used to process the raw data, with reads discarded if the reads contained adapters or uncalled bases, had a mean Phred below 15, or lacked an exact constant-primer or identifier match. COPE v1.2.5 was used to merge the high-quality paired reads, and each unique nucleotide sequence was defined as a clonotype. Clonotypes were aligned to IMGT TRBV, TRBD and TRBJ reference segments using MiTCR v1.1. Analysis was restricted to V-J combinations with a frequency above 0.0001, which covered 99.2% of repertoires. The TCS score was defined as the ratio of F50 (clonal expansion) to E x V (chaos), calculated using BLOSUM62-based TCRdist between CDR3 peptides within each V-J. Welch's t-statistics and random forest reduced around 550 V-J features to under 15, which were used in a naive Bayes classifier (R e1071). TCRdb ran its own pipeline on the public reads, namely fastp trimming at Q25 and MiXCR clone calling, and kept in-frame beta chains. Merged by CDR3 protein, the rows form single entries marked with the most common genes and DNA. TCRdb, rather than the study authors, made the V and J calls. The sample yields approximately 620,000 distinct CDR3 sequences; around 16% were counted once. The ten largest clones capture under 3.5% of the sample.

CDR3 length: 16 amino acids, cysteine to phenylalanine. Only CDR3 DNA is held: 48 bases, read in frame from base 1. V loses 3 bases at its end and J loses 7 bases; junction bases beyond the gene matches: 9. The chain is made from TRBV12-3 or TRBV12-4 and TRBJ2-2; TRBD2 aligns with 9 central bases. The sample taken for sequencing was blood. The receptor comes from a woman aged 40-49 years with Graves' ophthalmopathy. The CDR3 protein: CASSFRREGRIGELFF. The DNA is as follows: TGTGCCAGCAGTTTTCGGCGGGAGGGCCGTATCGGGGAGCTGTTTTTT.